Shown below are 5 T cell receptor beta chains from a single sample sequenced in a study of T-cell memory formation after mild COVID-19 (dated by TCRdb to about 2021). Library preparation was by 5' RACE. Sequencer: Illumina NovaSeq 6000. TCRdb ran its own pipeline on the public reads, namely fastp trimming at Q25 and MiXCR clone calling, and kept in-frame beta chains. When rows share a CDR3 protein, they turn into one entry using the most common DNA and genes. In all, the sample holds 500,000 to 600,000 distinct CDR3 sequences, and more than 15% of those were seen once. Around 13% of the sample comes from the top ten. The sequenced material came from PBMCs or a T cell subset sorted from them (not recorded which). The receptors shown here come from an adult woman who had mild COVID-19 (a few samples of this study predate the infection). The sample titles of this study are shuffled in the database, so cell type and time point are left out; the donor was told from shared clones.

This chain uses TRBV4-2 with TRBJ1-1; possibly TRBD1 for D (6 bases). Trimming cost V 1 base and J 1 base, with 16 bases left between them. CDR1 and CDR2 from the germline V gene are LGHNA and YNFKEQ. This CDR3 has 17 amino acids. CDR3 residues: CASSQGQWGAQNTEAFF. DNA for the CDR3: TGTGCCAGCAGCCAAGGTCAATGGGGGGCGCAGAACACTGAAGCTTTCTTT.

This clonotype was detected a few times. The chain joins TRBV11-3 to TRBJ2-4; D possibly corresponds to TRBD1 (5 bases). The V end lost 0 bases, the J end lost 9 bases, and 12 bases lay between the germline ends. Germline V gene lookup returns CDR1 SGHNT and CDR2 YENEEA. The CDR3 length is 14 residues. The CDR3 spells CASSLDRATGIQYF. The DNA of the CDR3 is TGTGCCAGCAGCTTAGACAGGGCCACAGGCATTCAGTACTTC.

This clonotype was found many times. V gene TRBV7-8 combines with J gene TRBJ1-3; D is undetermined. CDR3 length equals 14 residues. The V and J ends lost 4 bases and 0 bases respectively, with 7 bases between them. Germline CDR1 reads SGHVS; CDR2 reads FQNEAQ. In nucleotides, the CDR3 is TGTGCCAGCAGCTCGGGGTACTCTGGAAACACCATATATTTT. Translating gives CASSSGYSGNTIYF. The whole variable domain, filled in from reference TRBV7-8 and TRBJ1-3, reads GAGVSQSPRYKVAKRGQDVALRCDPISGHVSLFWYQQALGQGPEFLTYFQNEAQLDKSGLPSDRFFAERPEGSVSTLKIQRTQQEDSAVYLCASSSGYSGNTIYFGEGSWLTVV.

This clonotype showed up just a few times. The CDR3 protein is CASSPGLESDTQYF. In DNA, the CDR3 is TGTGCCAGCTCACCAGGACTAGAGTCAGATACGCAGTATTTT. The rearrangement joins TRBV18 to TRBJ2-3, with 7 bases fitting TRBD2. CDR1 KGHSH and CDR2 LQKENI come from the germline V gene. The CDR3 is 14 residues long. V shed 2 bases, J shed 4 bases, and the junction held 3 bases outside the gene matches.

This clonotype rates as medium-sized. The genes are TRBV12-3 or TRBV12-4 and TRBJ2-1; 8 positions agree with TRBD2. The CDR3 is 14 amino acids. V gave up 8 bases and J gave up 6 bases; unmatched junction bases: 9. Here the CDR3 reads CASLGTGGVNEQFF. The CDR3 DNA sequence: TGTGCCAGCCTAGGGACCGGGGGGGTCAATGAGCAGTTCTTC.